The 32 T cell receptor beta chains below were found in one sample sequenced in a study of control samples from healthy donors and cancer patients. The method was immunoSEQ multiplex PCR; TCRdb's version includes in-frame clones alone and lacks a portion of them. The sample lists 150,000 to 200,000 clones; about nine tenths were seen once. Sequenced: blood. Receptor source: a woman in her thirties in good health.

The genes are TRBV10-1 and TRBJ2-3; TRBD2 matches 10 bases. From germline, CDR1 is WNHNN and CDR2 SYGVQD (reference sequence). V lost 9 bases and J lost 2; bases outside the gene matches: 5. The CDR3 sequence is 14 residues long. CDR3 DNA sequence: TGCGCCAGGGGACTAGCGAACTTCACAGATACGCAGTATTTT. This translates into CARGLANFTDTQYF.

This sequence joins TRBV29-1 and TRBJ1-1; D is possibly TRBD1 (5 bases). The CDR3 has 15 residues. The V and J ends lost 0 bases and 3 bases respectively, with 14 bases between them. Germline CDR1 is SQVTM and CDR2 is ANQGSEA. CDR3 coding DNA: TGCAGCGTTGAAGAGACAAGCGCGGGGGACACTGAAGCTTTCTTT. Residues: CSVEETSAGDTEAFF.

V gene TRBV2 combines with J gene TRBJ1-5, with a tentative D call TRBD1 (5 bases). The CDR3 sequence is 13 residues long. The V gene lost 4 bases and the J gene lost 7 bases, with 11 bases spanning the gap. Germline values: CDR1 SNHLY, CDR2 FYNNEI. CDR3 amino acids: CASSGGSTQPQHF. In nucleotides, the CDR3 is TGTGCCAGCAGTGGGGGCAGTACCCAGCCCCAGCATTTT.

CDR3 amino acids: CASSEFGPNTEAFF. In DNA form, the CDR3 reads TGTGCCAGCAGTGAATTCGGCCCGAACACTGAAGCTTTCTTT. The chain uses TRBV25-1 and TRBJ1-1; no clear D gene. The CDR3 totals 14 residues. Deletions cut 1 base from V and 1 base from J, with 7 bases between. Per the germline V gene, CDR1 is MGHDK and CDR2 is SYGVNS.

This clone was counted a single time. V gene TRBV15 combines with J gene TRBJ2-7; tentatively, D is TRBD1 (6 bases). CDR1 and CDR2 from the germline V gene are LNHNV and YYDKDF (reference sequence). The CDR3 covers 13 residues. The V and J ends lost 6 bases and 5 bases respectively, with 14 bases between them. CDR3 coding DNA: TGTGCCACCAGAGCTAGGGGGATGGACGAGCAGTACTTC. Amino acid sequence: CATRARGMDEQYF.

This clone was picked up one time. This chain connects TRBV7-9 to TRBJ2-1; 10 nucleotides match TRBD2. The CDR3 is made up of 14 amino acids. J was trimmed by 7 bases and V by 1 base; bases with no gene match: 1. Germline CDR1 SEHNR, CDR2 FQNEAQ (reference sequence). The CDR3 here is CASSLGTSGNEQFF. In DNA form, the CDR3 reads TGTGCCAGCAGCTTAGGGACTAGCGGTAATGAGCAGTTCTTC. Full variable domain (rest looked up from reference TRBV7-9 and TRBJ2-1): DTGVSQNPRHKITKRGQNVTFRCDPISEHNRLYWYRQTLGQGPEFLTYFQNEAQLEKSRLLSDRFSAERPKGSFSTLEIQRTEQGDSAMYLCASSLGTSGNEQFFGPGTRLTVL.

The genes are TRBV10-3 and TRBJ1-4; 7 nucleotides align to TRBD1. The length of the CDR3 is 13 residues. V dropped 3 bases and J dropped 7; count of bases not matched to a gene: 2. CDR1 is ENHRY, CDR2 SYGVKD, per germline. The CDR3 bases are TGTGCCATCAGTGACAAGGGGGCTGAAAAACTGTTTTTT. Its protein product is CAISDKGAEKLFF.

This clone was counted once. V is TRBV12-3 or TRBV12-4 and J is TRBJ2-7; TRBD1 agrees at 9 bases. This CDR3 comprises 11 residues. Losses at the gene ends were 6 bases for V and 7 bases for J; bases not matched to a gene: 1. The CDR3 DNA is TGTGCCAGCAGGGACAGGGGTGAGCAGTACTTC. Protein sequence: CASRDRGEQYF.

The V gene is TRBV5-1, the J gene TRBJ2-3, with a tentative D call TRBD2 (6 bases). Between the trimmed V and J ends, which lost 2 bases and 2 bases, there was a span of 12 bases. Looked up from germline, CDR1 is SGHRS and CDR2 is YFSETQ. The CDR3 totals 15 residues. The chain's CDR3 is CASSLSGDPTDTQYF. Here the CDR3 DNA reads TGCGCCAGCAGCTTATCGGGGGACCCCACAGATACGCAGTATTTT.

This clone was recorded once. CDR3 loop: CASSLIGDTQYF. The CDR3 bases are TGTGCCAGCAGTTTAATAGGGGATACGCAGTATTTT. V usage is TRBV28 and J usage is TRBJ2-3; D not resolved. The CDR3 covers 12 residues. V shed 2 bases and J shed 6 bases, with 6 bases lying between them. Germline CDR1 is MDHEN and CDR2 is SYDVKM.

The rearrangement links TRBV9 to TRBJ2-1; 7 bases fit TRBD1. In germline, CDR1 is SGDLS, CDR2 YYNGEE. Trimming cost V 3 bases and J 6 bases; bases outside gene matches: 0. This CDR3 comprises 12 residues. In DNA form, the CDR3 reads TGTGCCAGCAGCGGACAGGGCAATGAGCAGTTCTTC. Translated: CASSGQGNEQFF.

This chain connects TRBV5-1 to TRBJ1-1, with D tentatively TRBD1 (5 bases). V lost 0 bases and J lost 4, with 10 bases in between. The CDR3 is 14 residues long. Germline CDR1 is SGHRS and CDR2 is YFSETQ. The DNA for the CDR3 is TGCGCCAGCAGCTTGGTAAAGGGGCTCACTGAAGCTTTCTTT. Translation: CASSLVKGLTEAFF. Based on the CDR3 plus reference TRBV5-1 and TRBJ1-1, the full variable domain is KAGVTQTPRYLIKTRGQQVTLSCSPISGHRSVSWYQQTPGQGLQFLFEYFSETQRNKGNFPGRFSGRQFSNSRSEMNVSTLELGDSALYLCASSLVKGLTEAFFGQGTRLTVV.

This clone occurred a few times. The rearrangement joins TRBV5-8 to TRBJ2-1; D is ambiguous. The CDR3 contains 15 residues. The V gene's germline CDR1 is SGHTS and CDR2 YDEGEE. Trimming took off 4 bases at V and 0 bases at J, with 11 bases between the two ends. Written as DNA, the CDR3 is TGTGCCAGCAGCCAAGATGGGAACTCCTACAATGAGCAGTTCTTC. It translates to CASSQDGNSYNEQFF.

This clone has only a few counts. The V call is TRBV27, the J call TRBJ1-5; weak D call: TRBD1 (5 bases). Per germline, CDR1 MNHEY and CDR2 SMNVEV (reference sequence). The V end lost 3 bases, the J end lost 10 bases, and 16 bases lay between the germline ends. The CDR3 has 14 residues. This CDR3 is CASSFWGRGEPQHF. For the CDR3, the DNA is TGTGCCAGCAGTTTCTGGGGGAGGGGTGAACCCCAGCATTTT.

The chain uses TRBV30 and TRBJ1-2; D is ambiguous. V lost 3 bases and J lost 0, with 8 bases in between. The CDR3 is made up of 13 amino acids. The germline gives CDR1 GTSNPN, CDR2 SVGIG (reference sequence). The DNA for the CDR3 is TGTGCCTGGAGCAGGATTGCTAACTATGGCTACACCTTC. Residues: CAWSRIANYGYTF.

The J gene is TRBJ2-1, the V gene TRBV3-1 (or the pseudogene TRBV3-2); TRBD2 matches 16 bases. The CDR3 loop spans 17 amino acids. Trimming cost V 7 bases and J 9 bases; bases outside gene matches: 12. Germline-derived CDR1 and CDR2 are LGHDT and YNNKEL (reference sequence). The CDR3 DNA follows: TGTGCCAGCAAACCCCTCCCGGGACTAGCGGGGGGGGGTGAGCAGTTCTTC. Translating it yields CASKPLPGLAGGGEQFF.

This sequence joins TRBV7-3 and TRBJ1-3, with D unclear. CDR1 SGHTA and CDR2 FQGTGA come from the germline V gene. This CDR3 region has 15 residues. Trimming shortened V by 5 bases and J by 3 bases, and 14 bases separated the two germline ends. In DNA form, the CDR3 reads TGTGCCAGCAGCCTAGGAGCGACTTATGGAAACACCATATATTTT. The encoded protein is CASSLGATYGNTIYF. The whole variable domain, filled in from reference TRBV7-3 and TRBJ1-3, reads GAGVSQTPSNKVTEKGKYVELRCDPISGHTALYWYRQSLGQGPEFLIYFQGTGAADDSGLPNDRFFAVRPEGSVSTLKIQRTERGDSAVYLCASSLGATYGNTIYFGEGSWLTVV.

The J gene is TRBJ2-7, the V gene TRBV4-1; D is perhaps TRBD1 (6 bases). Between the trimmed V and J ends, which lost 2 bases and 1 base, there was a span of 9 bases. The V gene's germline CDR1 is MGHRA and CDR2 YSYEKL. The CDR3 spans 14 residues. DNA for the CDR3: TGCGCCAGCAGCCAACCGGACAGTTCCTACGAGCAGTACTTC. Protein: CASSQPDSSYEQYF.

This sequence joins TRBV13 and TRBJ2-3, with TRBD2 matching 9 bases. The ends lost 2 bases at V and 2 bases at J; junction bases unmatched: 5. CDR3 length: 16 amino acids. Germline CDR1 PRHDT, CDR2 FYEKMQ (reference sequence). The CDR3 DNA sequence: TGTGCCAGCAGCTTAATCAGCGGGGGGTACACAGATACGCAGTATTTT. Protein product: CASSLISGGYTDTQYF.

The V and J genes are TRBV7-9 and TRBJ2-2; TRBD1 aligns across 7 bases. Germline V CDR1 and CDR2: SEHNR, FQNEAQ (reference sequence). V shed 1 base and J 1 base; nucleotides not matched to a gene: 0. The CDR3 spans 15 residues. In nucleotides, the CDR3 is TGTGCCAGCAGCTTAGGGACAGGGAACACCGGGGAGCTGTTTTTT. This codes for CASSLGTGNTGELFF.

This chain connects TRBV6-6 to TRBJ1-3, with D uncertain. This CDR3 is built from 14 residues. Trimming cost V 0 bases and J 0 bases, with 3 bases left between them. Germline CDR1 and CDR2: MNHNY and SVGAGI (reference sequence). The chain's CDR3 is CASSYSTSGNTIYF. The CDR3 region has the DNA TGTGCCAGCAGTTACTCCACCTCTGGAAACACCATATATTTT.

The chain couples TRBV11-3 to TRBJ2-7, with D unresolved. Looked up from germline, CDR1 is SGHNT and CDR2 is YENEEA. V was pared by 5 bases and J by 4 bases, with 6 bases between. The CDR3 spans 11 residues. CDR3 DNA sequence: TGTGCCAGCAGCGCGCGATACGAGCAGTACTTC. Residues: CASSARYEQYF.

The chain joins TRBV6-5 to TRBJ2-5, with 9 bases that match TRBD1. V was pared by 6 bases and J by 2 bases, with 7 bases of the junction left unmatched. The CDR3 has 15 amino acids. Germline-derived CDR1 and CDR2 are MNHEY and SVGAGI. The CDR3 protein is CASRTGGGQQETQYF. The CDR3 DNA is TGTGCCAGCAGGACAGGGGGGGGACAACAAGAGACCCAGTACTTC.

The rearrangement joins TRBV18 to TRBJ1-4; unclear D gene. Germline V lookup: CDR1 KGHSH, CDR2 LQKENI. This CDR3 is 13 amino acids long. Trimming left V 1 base short and J 5 bases short, with 5 bases between. CDR3 loop: CASSPQRNEKLFF. CDR3 DNA sequence: TGTGCCAGCTCACCACAACGGAATGAAAAACTGTTTTTT.

The rearrangement uses TRBV27 and TRBJ1-2; 10 bases are a match to TRBD1. After removal of 4 bases from V and 4 bases from J, the junction contained 6 bases not matched to a gene. Germline CDR1 reads MNHEY; CDR2 reads SMNVEV (reference sequence). The CDR3 covers 15 residues. The CDR3 protein is CASSSKTGGGYGYTF. CDR3 coding DNA: TGTGCCAGCAGTTCTAAGACAGGGGGCGGCTATGGCTACACCTTC.

CDR3 in DNA: TGTGCCAGCAGCTTAGCGGGGACTTACAATGAGCAGTTCTTC. Translated: CASSLAGTYNEQFF. V usage is TRBV11-2 and J usage is TRBJ2-1; tentative D call: TRBD2 (6 bases). The germline V and J ends were trimmed by 1 base and 4 bases, with 8 bases remaining between them. Per germline, CDR1 SGHAT and CDR2 FQNNGV. This CDR3 has 14 residues.

The DNA for the CDR3 is TGTGCCGTTGGACAGGGGCGGGGGGAGACCCAGTACTTC. This codes for CAVGQGRGETQYF. The chain carries TRBV10-3 and TRBJ2-5; 9 nucleotides match TRBD1. Germline values: CDR1 ENHRY, CDR2 SYGVKD. The CDR3 extends over 13 amino acids. V gave up 11 bases and J gave up 5 bases; unmatched junction bases: 9.

This chain connects TRBV12-3 or TRBV12-4 to TRBJ1-1, with a possible D match to TRBD1 (5 bases). The CDR3 has 12 amino acids. Trimming took 7 bases from V and 4 from J, leaving 10 bases between them. CDR3: CASKGEVTEAFF. In DNA, the CDR3 is TGTGCCAGCAAAGGGGAGGTCACTGAAGCTTTCTTT.

The chain employs TRBV15 and TRBJ1-2, with TRBD1 matching over 8 bases. With 5 bases clipped from V and 6 bases from J, the junction kept 8 bases outside the gene matches. The CDR3 runs to 14 residues. Per germline, CDR1 LNHNV and CDR2 YYDKDF (reference sequence). The chain's CDR3 is CATSQDRGGHGYTF. DNA of the CDR3: TGTGCCACCAGCCAAGACAGGGGAGGGCATGGCTACACCTTC.

The rearrangement uses TRBV7-2 and TRBJ2-6, with 12 bases fitting TRBD2. Germline trimming cut 0 bases from V and 2 bases from J; bases unmatched to any gene: 5. The CDR3 totals 19 residues. CDR1 SGHTA and CDR2 FQGNSA come from the germline V gene. CDR3 nucleotide sequence: TGTGCCAGCAGCTTAGCCCGCCTAGCGGGAGGGGCTGGGGCCAACGTCCTGACTTTC. It encodes CASSLARLAGGAGANVLTF.

This clone was seen only a few times. The chain recombines TRBV11-1 with TRBJ1-1, with D unresolved. The CDR3 totals 13 residues. V shed 1 base and J shed 5 bases, with 8 bases lying between them. The germline gives CDR1 SGHAT, CDR2 FQDESV (reference sequence). CDR3: CASSLVRRTEAFF. In DNA form, the CDR3 reads TGTGCCAGCAGCTTAGTAAGGCGGACTGAAGCTTTCTTT.

The gene calls are TRBV12-3 or TRBV12-4 and TRBJ1-1; D might be TRBD1 (6 bases). The CDR3 is 13 amino acids. V lost 3 bases and J lost 3, with 8 bases in between. CDR3 loop: CASSFRQDTEAFF. The CDR3 DNA is TGTGCCAGCAGTTTCCGACAGGACACTGAAGCTTTCTTT.